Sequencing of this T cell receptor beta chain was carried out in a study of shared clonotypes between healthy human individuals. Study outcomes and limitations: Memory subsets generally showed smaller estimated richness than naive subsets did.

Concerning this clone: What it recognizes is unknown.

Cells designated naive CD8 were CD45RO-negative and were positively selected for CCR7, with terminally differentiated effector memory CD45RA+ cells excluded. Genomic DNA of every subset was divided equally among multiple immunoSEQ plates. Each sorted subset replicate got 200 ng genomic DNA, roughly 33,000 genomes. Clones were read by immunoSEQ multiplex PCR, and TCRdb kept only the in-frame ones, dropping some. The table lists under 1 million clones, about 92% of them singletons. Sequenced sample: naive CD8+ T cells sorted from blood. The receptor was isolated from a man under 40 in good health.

CDR3 DNA sequence: TGTGCAAGTCGCCGCGGGGGAGGGGCCGACCCCTCCTACGAGCAGTACTTC. Translating gives CASRRGGGADPSYEQYF. The chain employs TRBV12-2 and TRBJ2-7; no check of the table's D call, TRBD2, against the DNA was made. TRBV12-2 is a pseudogene locus. There are 17 residues in the CDR3.